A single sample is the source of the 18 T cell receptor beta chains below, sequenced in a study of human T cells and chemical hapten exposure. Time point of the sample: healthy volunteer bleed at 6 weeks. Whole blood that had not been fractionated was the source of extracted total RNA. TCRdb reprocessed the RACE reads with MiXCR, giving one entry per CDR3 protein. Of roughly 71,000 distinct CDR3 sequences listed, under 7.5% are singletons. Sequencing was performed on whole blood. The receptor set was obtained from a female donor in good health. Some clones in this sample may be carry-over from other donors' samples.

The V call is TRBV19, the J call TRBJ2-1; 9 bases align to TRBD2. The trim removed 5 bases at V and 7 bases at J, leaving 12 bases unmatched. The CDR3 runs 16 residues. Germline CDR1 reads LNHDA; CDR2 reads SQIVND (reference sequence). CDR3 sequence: CASSLLRGRAVNEQFF. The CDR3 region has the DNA TGTGCCAGTAGTCTCCTCCGCGGGAGGGCCGTAAATGAGCAGTTCTTC.

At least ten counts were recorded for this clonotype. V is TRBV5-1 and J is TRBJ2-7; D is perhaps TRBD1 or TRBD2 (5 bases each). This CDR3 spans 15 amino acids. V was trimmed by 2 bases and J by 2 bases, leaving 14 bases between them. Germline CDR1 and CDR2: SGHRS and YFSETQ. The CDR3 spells CASSLRDGGAYEQYF. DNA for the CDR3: TGCGCCAGCAGCTTAAGGGACGGTGGAGCCTACGAGCAGTACTTC.

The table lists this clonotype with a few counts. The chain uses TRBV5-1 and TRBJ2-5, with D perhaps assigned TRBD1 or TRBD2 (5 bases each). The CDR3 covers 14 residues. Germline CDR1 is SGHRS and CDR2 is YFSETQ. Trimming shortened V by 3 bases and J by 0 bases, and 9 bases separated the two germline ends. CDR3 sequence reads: CASSWGRNQETQYF. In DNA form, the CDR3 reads TGCGCCAGCAGCTGGGGACGGAACCAAGAGACCCAGTACTTC.

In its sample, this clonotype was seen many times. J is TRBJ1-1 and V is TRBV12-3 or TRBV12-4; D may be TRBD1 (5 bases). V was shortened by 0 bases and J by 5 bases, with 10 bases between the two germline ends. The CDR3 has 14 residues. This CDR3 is CASSLAGDYTEAFF. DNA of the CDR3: TGTGCCAGCAGTTTAGCAGGGGATTATACTGAAGCTTTCTTT.

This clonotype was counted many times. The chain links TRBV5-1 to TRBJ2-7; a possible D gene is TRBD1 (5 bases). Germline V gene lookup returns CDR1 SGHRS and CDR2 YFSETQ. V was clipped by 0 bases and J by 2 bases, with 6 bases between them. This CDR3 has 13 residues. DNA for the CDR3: TGCGCCAGCAGCTTGGGGACAACCTACGAGCAGTACTTC. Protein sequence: CASSLGTTYEQYF.

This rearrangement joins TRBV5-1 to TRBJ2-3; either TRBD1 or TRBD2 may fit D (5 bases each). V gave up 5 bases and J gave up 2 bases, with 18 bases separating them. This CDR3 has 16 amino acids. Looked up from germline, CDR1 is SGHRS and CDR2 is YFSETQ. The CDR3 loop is CASREGPNFLTDTQYF. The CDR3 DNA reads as TGCGCCAGCAGAGAGGGACCAAACTTTCTCACAGATACGCAGTATTTT.

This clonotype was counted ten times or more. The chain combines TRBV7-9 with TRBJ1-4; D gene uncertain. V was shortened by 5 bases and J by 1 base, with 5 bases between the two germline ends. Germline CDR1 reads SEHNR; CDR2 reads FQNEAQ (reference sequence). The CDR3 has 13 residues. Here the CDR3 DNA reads TGTGCCAGCAGCGCCGAAACTAATGAAAAACTGTTTTTT. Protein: CASSAETNEKLFF.

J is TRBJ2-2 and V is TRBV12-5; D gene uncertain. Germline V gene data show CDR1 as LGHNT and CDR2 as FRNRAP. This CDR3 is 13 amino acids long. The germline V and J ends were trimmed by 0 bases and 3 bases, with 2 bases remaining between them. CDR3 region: CASGLVDTGELFF. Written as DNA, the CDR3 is TGTGCTAGTGGTTTGGTTGACACCGGGGAGCTGTTTTTT.

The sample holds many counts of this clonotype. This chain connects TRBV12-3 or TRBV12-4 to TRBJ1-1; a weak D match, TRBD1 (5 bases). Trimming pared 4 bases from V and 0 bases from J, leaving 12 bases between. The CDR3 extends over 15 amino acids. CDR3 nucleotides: TGTGCCAGCAGTTCATGGGGACGGCTGAACACTGAAGCTTTCTTT. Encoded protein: CASSSWGRLNTEAFF.

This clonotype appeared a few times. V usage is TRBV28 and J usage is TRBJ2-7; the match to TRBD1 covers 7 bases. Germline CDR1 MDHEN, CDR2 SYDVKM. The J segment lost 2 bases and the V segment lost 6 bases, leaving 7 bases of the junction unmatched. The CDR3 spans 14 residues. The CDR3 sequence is CASSRQGITYEQYF. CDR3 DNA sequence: TGTGCCAGCAGCCGACAGGGAATTACCTACGAGCAGTACTTC. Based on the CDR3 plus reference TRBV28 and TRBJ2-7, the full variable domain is DVKVTQSSRYLVKRTGEKVFLECVQDMDHENMFWYRQDPGLGLRLIYFSYDVKMKEKGDIPEGYSVSREKKERFSLILESASTNQTSMYLCASSRQGITYEQYFGPGTRLTVT.

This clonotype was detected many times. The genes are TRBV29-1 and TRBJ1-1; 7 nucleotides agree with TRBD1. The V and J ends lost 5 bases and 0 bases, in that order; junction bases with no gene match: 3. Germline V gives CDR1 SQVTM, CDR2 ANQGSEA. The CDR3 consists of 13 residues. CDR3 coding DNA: TGCAGCGTTTGTACAGGGGTGAACACTGAAGCTTTCTTT. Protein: CSVCTGVNTEAFF.

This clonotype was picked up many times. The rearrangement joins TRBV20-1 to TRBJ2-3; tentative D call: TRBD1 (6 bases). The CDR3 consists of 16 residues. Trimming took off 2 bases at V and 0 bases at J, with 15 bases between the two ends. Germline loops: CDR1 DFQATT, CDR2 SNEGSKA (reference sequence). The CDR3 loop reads CSARPPTGTSTDTQYF. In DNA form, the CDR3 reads TGCAGTGCTAGACCTCCGACAGGAACTAGCACAGATACGCAGTATTTT.

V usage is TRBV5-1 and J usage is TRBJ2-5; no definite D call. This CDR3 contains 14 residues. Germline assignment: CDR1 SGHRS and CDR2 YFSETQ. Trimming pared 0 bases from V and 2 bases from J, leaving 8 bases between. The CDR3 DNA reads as TGCGCCAGCAGCTTGGAGCGTCGTCAAGAGACCCAGTACTTC. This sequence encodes CASSLERRQETQYF.

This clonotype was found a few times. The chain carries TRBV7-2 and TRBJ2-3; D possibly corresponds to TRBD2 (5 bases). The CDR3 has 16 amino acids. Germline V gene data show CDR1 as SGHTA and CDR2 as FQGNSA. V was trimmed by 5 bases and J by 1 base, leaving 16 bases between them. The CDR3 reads CASSTNLRERTDTQYF. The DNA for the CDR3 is TGTGCCAGCAGCACTAACTTGAGGGAACGCACAGATACGCAGTATTTT.

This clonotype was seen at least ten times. CDR3: CSAREGGLTEAFF. For the CDR3, the DNA is TGCAGTGCTAGAGAAGGGGGGCTCACTGAAGCTTTCTTT. The genes are TRBV20-1 and TRBJ1-1; possibly TRBD1 for D (6 bases). Germline CDR1 is DFQATT and CDR2 is SNEGSKA (reference sequence). This CDR3 contains 13 residues. V was pared by 0 bases and J by 4 bases, with 9 bases between.

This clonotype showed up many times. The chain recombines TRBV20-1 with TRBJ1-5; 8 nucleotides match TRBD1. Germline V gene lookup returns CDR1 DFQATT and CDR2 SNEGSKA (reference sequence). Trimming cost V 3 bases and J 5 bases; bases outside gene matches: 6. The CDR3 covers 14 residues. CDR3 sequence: CSASAGGGYQPQHF. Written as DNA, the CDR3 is TGCAGTGCTAGCGCAGGGGGCGGTTATCAGCCCCAGCATTTT.

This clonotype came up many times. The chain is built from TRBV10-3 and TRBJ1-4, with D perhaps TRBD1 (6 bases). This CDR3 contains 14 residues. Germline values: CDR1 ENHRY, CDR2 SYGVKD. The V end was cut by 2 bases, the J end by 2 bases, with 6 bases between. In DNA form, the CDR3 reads TGTGCCATCAGTGAGAGGGGGACTAATGAAAAACTGTTTTTT. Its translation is CAISERGTNEKLFF.

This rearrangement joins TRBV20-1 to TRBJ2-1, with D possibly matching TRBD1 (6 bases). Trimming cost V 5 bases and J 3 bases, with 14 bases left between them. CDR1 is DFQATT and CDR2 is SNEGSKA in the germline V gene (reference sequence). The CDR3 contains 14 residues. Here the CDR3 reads CSARTEPDYNEQFF. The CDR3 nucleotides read TGCAGTGCTCGGACAGAACCAGACTACAATGAGCAGTTCTTC.